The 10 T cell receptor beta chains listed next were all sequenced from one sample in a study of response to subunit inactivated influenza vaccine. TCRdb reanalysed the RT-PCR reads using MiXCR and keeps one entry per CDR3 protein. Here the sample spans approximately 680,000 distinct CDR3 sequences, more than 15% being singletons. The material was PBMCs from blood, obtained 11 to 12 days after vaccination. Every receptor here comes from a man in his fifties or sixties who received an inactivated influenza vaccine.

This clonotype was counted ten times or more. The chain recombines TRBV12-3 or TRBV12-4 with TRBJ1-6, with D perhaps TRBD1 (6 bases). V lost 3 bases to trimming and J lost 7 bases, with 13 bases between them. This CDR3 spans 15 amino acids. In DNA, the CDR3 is TGTGCCAGCAGTTTTGGCCAGGGGAACAATTCACCCCTCCACTTT. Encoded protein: CASSFGQGNNSPLHF.

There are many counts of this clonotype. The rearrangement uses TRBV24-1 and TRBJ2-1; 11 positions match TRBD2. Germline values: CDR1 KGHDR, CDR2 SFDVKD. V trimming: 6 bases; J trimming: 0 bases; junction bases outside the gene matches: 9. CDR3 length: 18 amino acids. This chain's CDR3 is CATSTIKLAGDSYNEQFF. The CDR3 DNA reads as TGTGCCACCAGTACGATTAAACTAGCGGGGGACTCCTACAATGAGCAGTTCTTC.

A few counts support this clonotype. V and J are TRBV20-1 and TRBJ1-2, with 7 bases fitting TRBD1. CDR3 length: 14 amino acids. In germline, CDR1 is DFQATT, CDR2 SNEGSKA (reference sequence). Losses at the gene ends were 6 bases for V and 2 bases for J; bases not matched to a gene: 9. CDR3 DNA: TGCAGTGCCCGCCTGGCCAGGGGGAACTATGGCTACACCTTC. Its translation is CSARLARGNYGYTF.

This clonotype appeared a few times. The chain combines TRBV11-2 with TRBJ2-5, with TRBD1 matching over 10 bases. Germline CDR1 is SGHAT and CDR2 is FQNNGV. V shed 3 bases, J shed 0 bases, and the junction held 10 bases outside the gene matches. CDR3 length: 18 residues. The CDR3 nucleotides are TGTGCCAGCAGCTTGGAGGGACAGGGGTGGAAGTACCAAGAGACCCAGTACTTC. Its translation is CASSLEGQGWKYQETQYF. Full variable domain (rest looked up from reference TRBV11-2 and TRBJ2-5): EAGVAQSPRYKIIEKRQSVAFWCNPISGHATLYWYQQILGQGPKLLIQFQNNGVVDDSQLPKDRFSAERLKGVDSTLKIQPAKLEDSAVYLCASSLEGQGWKYQETQYFGPGTRLLVL.

This CDR3 reads CATSFGTDNNEQFF. CDR3 nucleotides: TGTGCCACCAGTTTCGGGACTGATAATAATGAGCAGTTCTTC. The chain carries TRBV24-1 and TRBJ2-1; D possibly corresponds to TRBD2 (6 bases). The germline V gene has CDR1 KGHDR and CDR2 SFDVKD. The V and J ends lost 6 bases and 7 bases respectively, with 15 bases between them. The CDR3 totals 14 residues.

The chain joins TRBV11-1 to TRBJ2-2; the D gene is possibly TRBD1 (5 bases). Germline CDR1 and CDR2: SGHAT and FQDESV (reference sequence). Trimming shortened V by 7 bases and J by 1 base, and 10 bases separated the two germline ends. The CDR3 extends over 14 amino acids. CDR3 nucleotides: TGTGCCAGCACCCTGGGGCAGAACACCGGGGAGCTGTTTTTT. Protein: CASTLGQNTGELFF.

CDR3 protein: CSASIASRSYNEQFF. For the CDR3, the DNA is TGCAGTGCCAGTATAGCGTCCCGCTCCTACAATGAGCAGTTCTTC. The chain has TRBV20-1 and TRBJ2-1; weak D call: TRBD2 (5 bases). Per the germline V gene, CDR1 is DFQATT and CDR2 is SNEGSKA (reference sequence). The CDR3 has 15 amino acids. Trimming removed 6 bases at V and 0 bases at J, with 15 bases between.

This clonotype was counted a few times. The CDR3 DNA follows: TGCAGCATTACTAGCGGGACAGAGACCCAGTACTTC. This encodes CSITSGTETQYF. The genes are TRBV29-1 and TRBJ2-5; 10 positions match TRBD2. CDR3 length equals 12 residues. Trimming removed 8 bases from V and 4 bases from J; junction bases left unmatched: 4. Germline lookup yields CDR1 SQVTM and CDR2 ANQGSEA.

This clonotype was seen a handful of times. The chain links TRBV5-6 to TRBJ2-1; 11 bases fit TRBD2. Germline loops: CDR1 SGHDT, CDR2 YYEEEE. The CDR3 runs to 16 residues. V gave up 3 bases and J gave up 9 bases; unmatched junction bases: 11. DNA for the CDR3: TGTGCCAGCAGCTCACTAGCGGGAGTGAGGTCGGGTGAGCAGTTCTTC. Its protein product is CASSSLAGVRSGEQFF.

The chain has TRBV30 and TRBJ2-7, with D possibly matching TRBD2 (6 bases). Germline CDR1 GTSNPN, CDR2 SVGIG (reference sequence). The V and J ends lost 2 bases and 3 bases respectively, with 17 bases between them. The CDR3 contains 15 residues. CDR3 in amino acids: CAWSKDGRAFYEQYF. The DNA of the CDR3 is TGTGCCTGGAGTAAGGACGGGAGAGCCTTCTACGAGCAGTACTTC.